These 26 T cell receptor beta chains share one sample of origin, sequenced in a study of identical twins. TCRdb itself ran the 5' RACE reads through MiXCR, one entry per CDR3 protein. The data show some 500,000 distinct CDR3 sequences, 14% seen once. The data also belong to a second study, concerning yellow fever vaccine responses in identical twins.

Input material: CD4+ T cells sorted from blood. The receptor set was obtained from a young woman in good health.

This clonotype appeared a few times. The J gene is TRBJ2-3, the V gene TRBV3-1, with D uncertain. Trimming removed 1 base from V and 2 bases from J, with 13 bases in between. Germline V lookup: CDR1 LGHDT, CDR2 YNNKEL (reference sequence). The CDR3 has 16 residues. The CDR3 DNA reads as TGTGCCAGCAGCCAAGGGAGAGGTCCGGACACAGATACGCAGTATTTT. It yields the protein CASSQGRGPDTDTQYF.

The chain uses TRBV7-9 and TRBJ2-1, with 9 bases that match TRBD1. Trimming took 4 bases from V and 4 from J; bases not matched to a gene: 5. The CDR3 contains 15 residues. Germline V lookup: CDR1 SEHNR, CDR2 FQNEAQ (reference sequence). The CDR3, as DNA: TGTGCCAGCAGCTACGGGGACAGGGAATACAATGAGCAGTTCTTC. This codes for CASSYGDREYNEQFF.

The chain uses TRBV19 and TRBJ2-2, with 9 nucleotides matching TRBD1. This CDR3 is 14 amino acids long. J was trimmed by 5 bases and V by 10 bases; bases with no gene match: 8. Germline V gene sequence: CDR1 LNHDA, CDR2 SQIVND (reference sequence). The CDR3 protein is CATVDRGRTGELFF. The DNA for the CDR3 is TGTGCCACCGTGGACAGGGGAAGAACCGGGGAGCTGTTTTTT. Filled out from reference TRBV19 and TRBJ2-2, the complete variable domain reads DGGITQSPKYLFRKEGQNVTLSCEQNLNHDAMYWYRQDPGQGLRLIYYSQIVNDFQKGDIAEGYSVSREKKESFPLTVTSAQKNPTAFYLCATVDRGRTGELFFGEGSRLTVL.

V gene TRBV24-1 combines with J gene TRBJ2-1, with TRBD2 matching 9 bases. This CDR3 contains 16 residues. CDR1 and CDR2 from the germline V gene are KGHDR and SFDVKD. The junction had 11 bases not matched to a gene; V was cut back by 5 bases and J by 7 bases. CDR3 residues: CATSASSGNVLNEQFF. The CDR3 DNA sequence: TGTGCCACCAGTGCCTCTAGCGGGAATGTATTAAATGAGCAGTTCTTC.

This clonotype occurred a few times. The genes are TRBV7-3 and TRBJ1-3, with a weak D call TRBD1 (5 bases). The CDR3 totals 15 residues. Trimming removed 5 bases at V and 4 bases at J, with 15 bases between. CDR1 SGHTA and CDR2 FQGTGA come from the germline V gene. The CDR3 DNA is TGTGCCAGCAGCCTACCTGGGACCGAAGGAAACACCATATATTTT. Protein sequence: CASSLPGTEGNTIYF.

This clonotype was seen a handful of times. The chain links TRBV12-3 or TRBV12-4 to TRBJ1-4; 8 positions match TRBD1. After removal of 2 bases from V and 0 bases from J, the junction contained 8 bases not matched to a gene. The CDR3 contains 18 residues. CDR3 bases: TGTGCCAGCAGTTTACTGGACAGGGTAAAAGCAACTAATGAAAAACTGTTTTTT. Residues: CASSLLDRVKATNEKLFF.

The chain employs TRBV5-6 and TRBJ1-2; possibly TRBD1 for D (5 bases). The V and J ends lost 0 bases and 7 bases respectively, with 16 bases between them. Germline lookup yields CDR1 SGHDT and CDR2 YYEEEE. CDR3 length: 15 residues. Written as DNA, the CDR3 is TGTGCCAGCAGCTTGGTATTTTCAGGGAATCCTGGCTACACCTTC. Translating gives CASSLVFSGNPGYTF.

This clonotype has only a few counts. V is TRBV7-9 and J is TRBJ2-1; TRBD2 agrees at 8 bases. The CDR3 totals 14 residues. The V and J ends lost 0 bases and 6 bases, in that order; junction bases with no gene match: 1. The V gene's germline CDR1 is SEHNR and CDR2 FQNEAQ (reference sequence). The CDR3 protein is CASSLAGLANEQFF. The CDR3 nucleotides are TGTGCCAGCAGCTTAGCCGGACTAGCCAATGAGCAGTTCTTC.

The chain couples TRBV6-1 to TRBJ2-1; D gene unclear. Germline values: CDR1 MNHNS, CDR2 SASEGT. V gave up 2 bases and J gave up 12 bases, with 23 bases separating them. This CDR3 is 16 amino acids long. CDR3: CASSENFGRQVKGQFF. Here the CDR3 DNA reads TGTGCCAGCAGTGAAAATTTCGGCAGACAAGTTAAGGGGCAGTTCTTC.

In this sample, this clonotype turned up many times. The chain uses TRBV7-2 and TRBJ2-2, with D perhaps TRBD1 (6 bases). The length of the CDR3 is 14 residues. The germline V and J ends were trimmed by 5 bases and 9 bases, with 16 bases remaining between them. Germline assignment: CDR1 SGHTA and CDR2 FQGNSA. CDR3 nucleotides: TGTGCCAGCAGCCCTACAACACAGGGCAGGGAGCTGTTTTTT. Translating gives CASSPTTQGRELFF.

The V gene is TRBV6-2 or TRBV6-3, the J gene TRBJ2-3; D not certain. Germline-derived CDR1 and CDR2 are MNHEY and SVGEGT. Trimming pared 1 base from V and 4 bases from J, leaving 6 bases between. The CDR3 runs to 13 residues. CDR3 in DNA: TGTGCCAGCAGTTACTTCAAGGCAGATACGCAGTATTTT. It translates to CASSYFKADTQYF.

The V call is TRBV15, the J call TRBJ2-3; 8 positions match TRBD1. V trimming: 0 bases; J trimming: 6 bases; junction bases outside the gene matches: 5. CDR1 is LNHNV, CDR2 YYDKDF, per germline (reference sequence). CDR3 length: 15 residues. In DNA form, the CDR3 reads TGTGCCACCAGCAGAGACCCCAGGGGGCTTGATACGCAGTATTTT. Translation gives CATSRDPRGLDTQYF.

The chain joins TRBV24-1 to TRBJ2-1; maybe TRBD1 (6 bases). V lost 4 bases and J 4 bases, leaving 13 bases between the germline ends. The CDR3 length is 15 residues. Germline-derived CDR1 and CDR2 are KGHDR and SFDVKD. The CDR3 protein is CATSEPGHQYNEQFF. The DNA for the CDR3 is TGTGCCACCAGTGAACCGGGACATCAGTACAATGAGCAGTTCTTC.

The table lists this clonotype with a few counts. The CDR3 bases are TGTGCCAGCAGCTTAAATGAAGCCAAAAACATTCAGTACTTC. It yields the protein CASSLNEAKNIQYF. V and J are TRBV7-2 and TRBJ2-4; D is ambiguous. V lost 2 bases and J 0 bases, leaving 5 bases between the germline ends. CDR3 length: 14 amino acids. Germline-derived CDR1 and CDR2 are SGHTA and FQGNSA.

The V call is TRBV25-1, the J call TRBJ2-3; 7 nucleotides match TRBD1. V gave up 1 base and J gave up 2 bases; unmatched junction bases: 9. Germline V CDR1 and CDR2: MGHDK, SYGVNS. The CDR3 has 17 amino acids. CDR3 region: CASSEFEGAALTDTQYF. In nucleotides, the CDR3 is TGTGCCAGCAGTGAATTTGAGGGGGCCGCCCTCACAGATACGCAGTATTTT.

This clonotype was detected many times. This chain uses TRBV11-2 with TRBJ2-3; possibly TRBD1 or TRBD2 for D (6 bases each). Between the trimmed V and J ends, which lost 0 bases and 9 bases, there was a span of 10 bases. The germline V gene has CDR1 SGHAT and CDR2 FQNNGV. This CDR3 comprises 13 residues. The CDR3 protein is CASSLDRGGTQYF. For the CDR3, the DNA is TGTGCCAGCAGCTTAGACAGGGGAGGCACGCAGTATTTT. The full variable domain, in which reference TRBV11-2 and TRBJ2-3 provide the parts outside the CDR3, is EAGVAQSPRYKIIEKRQSVAFWCNPISGHATLYWYQQILGQGPKLLIQFQNNGVVDDSQLPKDRFSAERLKGVDSTLKIQPAKLEDSAVYLCASSLDRGGTQYFGPGTRLTVL.

This clonotype turned up a few times. The rearrangement links TRBV20-1 to TRBJ2-3; unclear D gene. The length of the CDR3 is 12 residues. V lost 5 bases, J lost 5 bases, and 11 bases lay in between. The germline CDR1 and CDR2 sequences are DFQATT and SNEGSKA (reference sequence). CDR3 bases: TGCAGTGCTGGAATCAGTGTAGATACGCAGTATTTT. Translating it yields CSAGISVDTQYF.

This clonotype was found a few times. The V call is TRBV5-1, the J call TRBJ2-1, with 7 bases fitting TRBD1. This CDR3 contains 15 residues. The V segment lost 4 bases and the J segment 2 bases; nucleotides outside the gene matches: 6. Germline V gives CDR1 SGHRS, CDR2 YFSETQ. This chain's CDR3 is CASSIDRATYNEQFF. As DNA, the CDR3 is TGCGCCAGCAGCATTGACAGGGCCACCTACAATGAGCAGTTCTTC.

There are many counts of this clonotype. The rearrangement joins TRBV20-1 to TRBJ2-7; 7 bases are a match to TRBD1. Germline V gene lookup returns CDR1 DFQATT and CDR2 SNEGSKA (reference sequence). The CDR3 runs to 12 residues. V shed 4 bases, J shed 6 bases, and the junction held 6 bases outside the gene matches. In nucleotides, the CDR3 is TGCAGTGCTAACCCCACAGGGGCCGAGCAGTACTTC. It encodes CSANPTGAEQYF.

The chain joins TRBV5-1 to TRBJ2-4; 7 bases agree with TRBD1. CDR3 length: 18 residues. Trimming cost V 0 bases and J 0 bases; bases outside gene matches: 9. The germline V gene has CDR1 SGHRS and CDR2 YFSETQ. CDR3 loop: CASSLDPIDRVAKNIQYF. CDR3 bases: TGCGCCAGCAGCTTGGATCCAATTGACAGGGTAGCCAAAAACATTCAGTACTTC. The full variable domain, rest sourced from reference TRBV5-1 and TRBJ2-4, is KAGVTQTPRYLIKTRGQQVTLSCSPISGHRSVSWYQQTPGQGLQFLFEYFSETQRNKGNFPGRFSGRQFSNSRSEMNVSTLELGDSALYLCASSLDPIDRVAKNIQYFGAGTRLSVL.

This clonotype showed up just a few times. The rearrangement links TRBV4-2 to TRBJ2-7, with 9 bases identical to TRBD1. Per the germline V gene, CDR1 is LGHNA and CDR2 is YNFKEQ. This CDR3 has 15 amino acids. With V trimmed by 1 base and J by 3 bases, 4 bases remained unmatched. This CDR3 is CASSQAQTGGYEQYF. CDR3 bases: TGTGCCAGCAGCCAAGCTCAGACAGGGGGCTACGAGCAGTACTTC.

This clonotype was picked up a small number of times. The V gene is TRBV27, the J gene TRBJ2-7, with TRBD1 as a possible D gene (5 bases). Trimming cost V 11 bases and J 2 bases, with 16 bases left between them. The CDR3 spans 13 residues. Germline-derived CDR1 and CDR2 are MNHEY and SMNVEV (reference sequence). In nucleotides, the CDR3 is TGTGCCTCCAGGGCGTTAGGCCCCTACGAGCAGTACTTC. It yields the protein CASRALGPYEQYF.

This clonotype came up a few times. The DNA of the CDR3 is TGTGCCAGCTCAACGGGAGGACTAGGCACAGATACGCAGTATTTT. Translated: CASSTGGLGTDTQYF. The V call is TRBV18, the J call TRBJ2-3; 7 bases map to TRBD2. Germline assignment: CDR1 KGHSH and CDR2 LQKENI. This CDR3 has 15 amino acids. The ends lost 5 bases at V and 1 base at J; junction bases unmatched: 6.

This clonotype appeared a few times. This sequence joins TRBV5-6 and TRBJ2-1; 8 bases line up with TRBD2. The germline CDR1 and CDR2 sequences are SGHDT and YYEEEE. This CDR3 spans 16 amino acids. V was clipped by 0 bases and J by 6 bases; unmatched bases: 8. The CDR3 loop is CASSLVPGRAFNEQFF. The CDR3, as DNA: TGTGCCAGCAGCTTGGTCCCCGGGAGGGCCTTCAATGAGCAGTTCTTC. Looking up the rest from reference TRBV5-6 and TRBJ2-1 gives the full variable domain: DAGVTQSPTHLIKTRGQQVTLRCSPKSGHDTVSWYQQALGQGPQFIFQYYEEEERQRGNFPDRFSGHQFPNYSSELNVNALLLGDSALYLCASSLVPGRAFNEQFFGPGTRLTVL.

This rearrangement joins TRBV5-1 to TRBJ2-7; D could derive from TRBD1 or TRBD2 (6 bases each). Germline V CDR1 and CDR2: SGHRS, YFSETQ. This CDR3 region has 16 residues. V lost 4 bases and J lost 1, with 18 bases in between. DNA of the CDR3: TGCGCCAGCAGCCCCTACCGTAGGGGGGTATCCTACGAGCAGTACTTC. It encodes CASSPYRRGVSYEQYF.

This clonotype turned up a few times. The rearrangement links TRBV5-1 to TRBJ2-3; D not resolved. Germline CDR1 and CDR2: SGHRS and YFSETQ. There are 15 residues in the CDR3. Trimming left V 3 bases short and J 5 bases short, with 16 bases between. The CDR3 spells CASSWLSGLEDTQYF. CDR3 in DNA: TGCGCCAGCAGCTGGTTATCGGGCCTTGAAGATACGCAGTATTTT.